The rows below give T cell receptor beta chains drawn from one sample of a study of blood T cell repertoires in COVID-19. Profiling relied on immunoSEQ multiplex PCR, and the TCRdb table lists in-frame clones only, not all of them. The sample lists around 150,000 clones, 78% seen once, with 10% to 11% in the top ten. The material sequenced was peripheral blood. Receptors originate from a man in his 60s who had recovered from COVID-19. CDR3s include the opening cysteine and the closing phenylalanine or tryptophan. The D gene is left open where the match is weak. Only some rows state a clone size, as once, few, many or a class for expanded clones.

d_call	j_call	v_call	clone_size	cdr3_length	cdr3_nt	cdr3_aa
.	TRBJ2-2	TRBV19	.	14	TGTGCCAGTAGGGGGCAGGGATACACCGGGGAGCTGTTTTTT	CASRGQGYTGELFF
TRBD2	TRBJ2-1	TRBV7-2	.	16	TGTGCCAGCAGCCCCCGACTAGCGTACTCCTACAATGAGCAGTTCTTC	CASSPRLAYSYNEQFF
.	TRBJ2-1	TRBV3-1/TRBV3-2	.	18	TGTGCCAGCAGCCAAGGAAGGATTAGCGTGAGCTCCTACAATGAGCAGTTCTTC	CASSQGRISVSSYNEQFF
.	TRBJ2-2	TRBV5-4	.	15	TGTGCCAGCAGCTCAGCTACAGGGAACACCGGGGAGCTGTTTTTT	CASSSATGNTGELFF
.	TRBJ1-5	TRBV5-5	few	15	TGTGCCAGCAGCTTGCAGGGGCGGACGAATCAGCCCCAGCATTTT	CASSLQGRTNQPQHF
.	TRBJ1-4	TRBV28	.	14	TGTGCCAGCAGGTCGACCGGGAGGAATGAAAAACTGTTTTTT	CASRSTGRNEKLFF
TRBD1	TRBJ1-2	TRBV4-2	.	15	TGTGCCAGCAGCCAAGGGGACAGAGCTAACTATGGCTACACCTTC	CASSQGDRANYGYTF
TRBD1	TRBJ2-5	TRBV5-1	.	15	TGCGCCAGCAGCTTGGGACCGACAGGGCAAGAGACCCAGTACTTC	CASSLGPTGQETQYF
TRBD2	TRBJ2-5	TRBV5-4	.	15	TGTGCCAGCAGCTTAGCCGGGGGGGCTACGGAGACCCAGTACTTC	CASSLAGGATETQYF
.	TRBJ1-2	TRBV7-2	.	15	TGTGCCAGCAGCTTAGATAGGGAAACGGGGTATGGCTACACCTTC	CASSLDRETGYGYTF
.	TRBJ2-5	TRBV4-2	.	15	TGTGCCAGCAGCCCCCTGTTAGCGCCCCAAGAGACCCAGTACTTC	CASSPLLAPQETQYF
TRBD2	TRBJ2-1	TRBV3-1/TRBV3-2	.	19	TGTGCCAGCAGCCAACCCGGGACTAGCGGGGTTCCTCGCTACAATGAGCAGTTCTTC	CASSQPGTSGVPRYNEQFF
.	TRBJ2-1	TRBV13	many	15	TGTGCCAGCAGCTTCATGGGGCCCATTTACAATGAGCAGTTCTTC	CASSFMGPIYNEQFF
TRBD1	TRBJ2-7	TRBV6-6	.	12	TGTGCCAGCCAGGGGACAGGGTTCGAGCAGTACTTC	CASQGTGFEQYF
TRBD2	TRBJ2-7	TRBV11-2	.	15	TGTGCCAGCAGCTTAGAACCAGCGGGGCAATACGAGCAGTACTTC	CASSLEPAGQYEQYF
TRBD1	TRBJ2-7	TRBV7-2	.	15	TGTGCCAGCAGCCAAACCGGGACAGGGGGCAGGGAGCAGTACTTC	CASSQTGTGGREQYF
.	TRBJ1-3	TRBV4-3	.	17	TGCGCCAGCAGCCAAGGCCCCGCCAGGGTAGCTGGAAACACCATATATTTT	CASSQGPARVAGNTIYF
.	TRBJ2-5	TRBV7-2	.	15	TGTGCCAGCAGTTCTACTGGCGGGGAGGGGGGGACCCAGTACTTC	CASSSTGGEGGTQYF
TRBD1	TRBJ2-3	TRBV4-1	.	16	TGCGCCAGCAGCCAGGGACAGGGTATTGGGACAGATACGCAGTATTTT	CASSQGQGIGTDTQYF
.	TRBJ1-2	TRBV6-5	.	13	TGTGCCAGCAGTTACTCTAGGGGCAGTGGCTACACCTTC	CASSYSRGSGYTF
.	TRBJ1-1	TRBV18	.	13	TGTGCCAGCTCACCCGGTTCAGGGACTGAAGCTTTCTTT	CASSPGSGTEAFF
.	TRBJ1-2	TRBV4-3	once	15	TGCGCCAGCAGCCAAGATAACCCCTCATCCGGTGGCTACACCTTC	CASSQDNPSSGGYTF
.	TRBJ1-4	TRBV4-3	.	14	TGCGCCAGCAGCCAAGCCAGGGTGGACGAAAAACTGTTTTTT	CASSQARVDEKLFF
.	TRBJ2-7	TRBV13	.	12	TGTGCCAGCAGCGTGAGCTCCTACGAGCAGTACTTC	CASSVSSYEQYF
TRBD2	TRBJ2-3	TRBV5-1	once	16	TGCGCCAGCAGCATCGAGACTAGCGGGAGCACAGATACGCAGTATTTT	CASSIETSGSTDTQYF
.	TRBJ2-7	TRBV9	.	13	TGTGCCAGCAGCGTAGGTTCGAGGGAAGAGCAGTACTTC	CASSVGSREEQYF
TRBD1	TRBJ1-1	TRBV19	few	15	TGTGCCAGTAGGCTAGACGACAGGGTGAACACTGAAGCTTTCTTT	CASRLDDRVNTEAFF
TRBD1	TRBJ2-7	TRBV2	.	14	TGTGCCAGCAATTCCGGGACAGGGTTCTACGAGCAGTACTTC	CASNSGTGFYEQYF
TRBD1	TRBJ2-2	TRBV4-3	.	15	TGCGCCAGCAGCCGCGACAGGGGTGTCACCGGGGAGCTGTTTTTT	CASSRDRGVTGELFF
TRBD1	TRBJ1-1	TRBV6-2/TRBV6-3	.	14	TGTGCCAGCAGCCGGACAGGGGGAATCACTGAAGCTTTCTTT	CASSRTGGITEAFF
TRBD1	TRBJ1-5	TRBV20-1	.	14	TGCAGTGCTAGTTTAGGGACAGCTAATCAGCCCCAGCATTTT	CSASLGTANQPQHF
TRBD2	TRBJ2-5	TRBV5-1	once	15	TGCGCCAGCACTACTGCACCCGGGGGGAGAGAGACCCAGTACTTC	CASTTAPGGRETQYF
.	TRBJ2-7	TRBV6-6	.	14	TGTGCCAGCACTCAGGGCTCCGAGAGGTACGAGCAGTACTTC	CASTQGSERYEQYF
TRBD1	TRBJ2-7	TRBV28	.	13	TGTGCCAGCAGTCCTCCGCAGACAGGGGAGCCCTCCTTC	CASSPPQTGEPSF
.	TRBJ1-3	TRBV30	.	14	TGTGCCTGGAGTGTACTCAATTTGAGAAACACCATATATTTT	CAWSVLNLRNTIYF
.	TRBJ1-5	TRBV21-1	.	15	TGTGCCAGCAGCGCCAGACAGAGCAGCCATCAGCCCCAGCATTTT	CASSARQSSHQPQHF
.	TRBJ2-2	TRBV9	.	14	TGTGCCAGCAGCGTGGGGCAGAACACCGGGGAGCTGTTTTTT	CASSVGQNTGELFF
TRBD1	TRBJ1-2	TRBV6-4	.	15	TGTGCCAGCAGTGCCTCTGGGACAGGGGGCCTTGGCTACACCTTC	CASSASGTGGLGYTF
TRBD1	TRBJ1-1	TRBV28	.	13	TGTGCCAGCAGGACAGGGTGGAACACTGAAGCTTTCTTT	CASRTGWNTEAFF
TRBD2	TRBJ2-1	TRBV9	.	16	TGTGCCAGCAGCGTAGCTACAAGCGGGGGTCTCAATGAGCAGTTCTTC	CASSVATSGGLNEQFF
TRBD1	TRBJ1-1	TRBV3-1/TRBV3-2	.	15	TGTGCCAGCAGCTTCAGGGGGAAAATGGACACTGAAGCTTTCTTT	CASSFRGKMDTEAFF
TRBD1	TRBJ2-7	TRBV15	.	15	TGTGCCACCAGCAGAGCCGGGACAGTCATCTACGAGCAGTACTTC	CATSRAGTVIYEQYF
.	TRBJ2-7	TRBV10-3	.	15	TGTGCCATCAGAGGCGGTTCGGGTTCGGTACCCGAGCAGTACTTC	CAIRGGSGSVPEQYF
.	TRBJ2-7	TRBV15	.	14	TGTGCCACCAGCAGCCAGGGGGGTTTCTACGAGCAGTACTTC	CATSSQGGFYEQYF
.	TRBJ1-2	TRBV18	.	14	TGTGCCAGCTCACCGCGCGGAGACGCTCATGGCTACACCTTC	CASSPRGDAHGYTF